A single sample is the source of the 14 T cell receptor beta chains below, sequenced in a study of T cell changes during pregnancy in multiple sclerosis. Here immunoSEQ multiplex PCR was the method, and the copy in TCRdb shows in-frame clones only, minus some. The data show approximately 20,000 clones, roughly nine tenths seen once. The specimen was CD8+ T cells from peripheral blood mononuclear cells, collected in the second trimester of pregnancy. The origin of the receptors is a female donor in good health, enrolled as a control in a pregnancy study.

In regard to this clone: The junction does not match germline at one end; this may be a read error. This rearrangement joins TRBV7-9 to TRBJ2-1; 11 bases map to TRBD2. The CDR3 totals 14 residues. The germline V gene has CDR1 SEHNR and CDR2 FQNEAQ (reference sequence). CDR3 DNA: TGTGCCAGCAGCGTAGCGGGGGGGTACAATGAGCAGTTCTTC. Translated, it gives CASSVAGGYNEQFF.

V and J are TRBV29-1 and TRBJ2-3, with D perhaps matching TRBD2 (7 bases). The CDR3 is 14 amino acids. Germline values: CDR1 SQVTM, CDR2 ANQGSEA. The V gene lost 6 bases and the J gene lost 0 bases, with 13 bases spanning the gap. CDR3 loop: CSVGGGGSTDTQYF. As DNA, the CDR3 is TGCAGCGTCGGTGGGGGGGGCAGCACAGATACGCAGTATTTT.

This clone appeared a few times. The gene calls are TRBV6-4 and TRBJ2-1; TRBD2 agrees at 7 bases. Germline CDR1 reads MRHNA; CDR2 reads SNTAGT. The CDR3 loop spans 15 amino acids. The junction had 8 bases not matched to a gene; V was cut back by 2 bases and J by 7 bases. The CDR3 loop is CASSDDGEGKNEQFF. DNA for the CDR3: TGTGCCAGCAGTGACGACGGGGAGGGTAAAAATGAGCAGTTCTTC.

The chain carries TRBV6-5 and TRBJ2-7; TRBD2 aligns across 9 bases. This CDR3 region has 15 residues. The V gene's germline CDR1 is MNHEY and CDR2 SVGAGI. The V segment lost 5 bases and the J segment 2 bases; nucleotides outside the gene matches: 7. In DNA, the CDR3 is TGTGCCAGCAGTACCGGGACTAGCAGTACCTACGAGCAGTACTTC. Translation: CASSTGTSSTYEQYF.

The chain uses TRBV6-1 and TRBJ1-4; 9 nucleotides agree with TRBD1. This CDR3 spans 16 amino acids. With 4 bases clipped from V and 0 bases from J, the junction kept 3 bases outside the gene matches. The V gene's germline CDR1 is MNHNS and CDR2 SASEGT. The CDR3: CASSVWDRATNEKLFF. CDR3 in DNA: TGTGCCAGCAGTGTCTGGGACAGGGCAACTAATGAAAAACTGTTTTTT.

Written as DNA, the CDR3 is TGTGCCAGCAGCTTAGGCGCGACCTACGAGCAGTACTTC. Protein: CASSLGATYEQYF. This chain links TRBV7-2 with TRBJ2-7; no definite D call. In germline, CDR1 is SGHTA, CDR2 FQGNSA. The CDR3 is 13 amino acids. The V and J ends lost 1 base and 2 bases respectively, with 6 bases between them.

V gene TRBV28 combines with J gene TRBJ1-5; a possible D gene is TRBD1 (5 bases). V lost 6 bases and J 4 bases, leaving 19 bases between the germline ends. Germline V gene data show CDR1 as MDHEN and CDR2 as SYDVKM. The CDR3 spans 16 residues. The CDR3 DNA follows: TGTGCCAGCAGGGCAATATTGGGGGGTCTAAATCAGCCCCAGCATTTT. Amino acids: CASRAILGGLNQPQHF. Together with reference TRBV28 and TRBJ1-5, the CDR3 gives the full variable domain: DVKVTQSSRYLVKRTGEKVFLECVQDMDHENMFWYRQDPGLGLRLIYFSYDVKMKEKGDIPEGYSVSREKKERFSLILESASTNQTSMYLCASRAILGGLNQPQHFGDGTRLSIL.

The rearrangement uses TRBV5-1 and TRBJ1-2, with TRBD1 as a possible D gene (6 bases). Germline V gene sequence: CDR1 SGHRS, CDR2 YFSETQ. Between the trimmed V and J ends, which lost 4 bases and 4 bases, there was a span of 11 bases. The CDR3 consists of 13 residues. DNA of the CDR3: TGCGCCAGCAGCCGGACAGAGAGCTATGGCTACACCTTC. The encoded protein is CASSRTESYGYTF.

This chain connects TRBV7-9 to TRBJ2-1, with 9 bases lining up with TRBD2. V lost 5 bases and J lost 0; bases outside the gene matches: 11. The CDR3 covers 18 residues. Germline V lookup: CDR1 SEHNR, CDR2 FQNEAQ (reference sequence). CDR3 loop: CASSPEGSSGSSYNEQFF. The DNA of the CDR3 is TGTGCCAGCAGCCCCGAAGGTAGTAGCGGGAGCTCCTACAATGAGCAGTTCTTC. The full variable domain, in which reference TRBV7-9 and TRBJ2-1 provide the parts outside the CDR3, is DTGVSQNPRHKITKRGQNVTFRCDPISEHNRLYWYRQTLGQGPEFLTYFQNEAQLEKSRLLSDRFSAERPKGSFSTLEIQRTEQGDSAMYLCASSPEGSSGSSYNEQFFGPGTRLTVL.

The rearrangement links TRBV7-9 to TRBJ1-1, with D uncertain. Germline V gene sequence: CDR1 SEHNR, CDR2 FQNEAQ (reference sequence). Between the trimmed V and J ends, which lost 1 base and 5 bases, there was a span of 14 bases. The CDR3 loop spans 15 amino acids. The CDR3 DNA follows: TGTGCCAGCAGCTTAGGGGGAGGAGTGCGAACTGAAGCTTTCTTT. Its protein product is CASSLGGGVRTEAFF. Full variable domain (remainder filled in from reference TRBV7-9 and TRBJ1-1): DTGVSQNPRHKITKRGQNVTFRCDPISEHNRLYWYRQTLGQGPEFLTYFQNEAQLEKSRLLSDRFSAERPKGSFSTLEIQRTEQGDSAMYLCASSLGGGVRTEAFFGQGTRLTVV.

The CDR3 region is CASTQRQGSEQYF. The CDR3 region has the DNA TGTGCCAGCACTCAACGACAGGGCAGCGAGCAGTACTTC. The V gene is TRBV28, the J gene TRBJ2-7; 7 bases agree with TRBD1. CDR3 length: 13 residues. Per the germline V gene, CDR1 is MDHEN and CDR2 is SYDVKM. The trim removed 7 bases at V and 6 bases at J, leaving 9 bases unmatched. Together with reference TRBV28 and TRBJ2-7, the CDR3 gives the full variable domain: DVKVTQSSRYLVKRTGEKVFLECVQDMDHENMFWYRQDPGLGLRLIYFSYDVKMKEKGDIPEGYSVSREKKERFSLILESASTNQTSMYLCASTQRQGSEQYFGPGTRLTVT.

The chain is built from TRBV9 and TRBJ1-1; possibly TRBD1 for D (5 bases). This CDR3 has 16 amino acids. V shed 0 bases and J shed 4 bases, with 16 bases lying between them. The germline V gene has CDR1 SGDLS and CDR2 YYNGEE. Here the CDR3 reads CASSVASGGGSTEAFF. The CDR3 region has the DNA TGTGCCAGCAGCGTAGCATCGGGGGGGGGTAGCACTGAAGCTTTCTTT.

The chain joins TRBV27 to TRBJ2-1; 7 positions agree with TRBD1. With V trimmed by 5 bases and J by 9 bases, 7 bases remained unmatched. The CDR3 is 13 residues long. CDR1 MNHEY and CDR2 SMNVEV come from the germline V gene (reference sequence). CDR3 protein: CASSTWTGIEQFF. CDR3 nucleotide sequence: TGTGCCAGCAGTACCTGGACAGGTATTGAGCAGTTCTTC.

The genes are TRBV19 and TRBJ2-3, with 13 bases aligning to TRBD2. V dropped 5 bases and J dropped 4; count of bases not matched to a gene: 3. CDR3 size: 15 residues. The germline V gene has CDR1 LNHDA and CDR2 SQIVND (reference sequence). This CDR3 reads CASSPGTSGADTQYF. The CDR3 nucleotides are TGTGCCAGTAGTCCCGGGACTAGCGGGGCAGATACGCAGTATTTT.